This TCR beta chain is from a study of blood T cell repertoires in COVID-19. The recovered donors of Cohort 3 showed two negative PCRs, clearance, or symptom resolution. V was clipped by 4 bases and J by 0 bases; unmatched bases: 4. The CDR3 contains 17 residues. The V gene's germline CDR1 is LGHNA and CDR2 YSLEER. Source study methods: Amplification of reference gene primers provided the estimated nucleated cell counts. The protocol was immunoSEQ multiplex PCR, while the TCRdb copy is restricted to in-frame clones and leaves out a portion. Clonal size and the V and J genes are those of that table, whereas D and trimming came from the DNA. The sample yields about 310,000 clones, roughly 88% seen once.

The chain recombines TRBV4-3 with TRBJ2-1; 12 bases fit TRBD2. This TCR came from a man aged 25-40 years who had recovered from COVID-19. The specimen sequenced was PBMCs or T cells enriched from blood (not recorded which). The CDR3, as DNA: TGCGCCAGCAGCCTAGGGACTAGCGGGTCCTCCTACAATGAGCAGTTCTTC. Its translation is CASSLGTSGSSYNEQFF.